These 29 T cell receptor beta chains share one sample of origin, sequenced in a study of regulatory T cells in long-lasting Graves disease. Specified time point: newly diagnosed GD, antithyroid drugs for less than 3 months. With RNA extracted from PBMCs as input, the TCR library was made. Arm-PCR of CDR3 regions and iRepertoire HTBI primers were used to build TCR beta libraries. TCRdb independently ran MiXCR on the multiplex PCR reads; one entry per CDR3 protein. The sample records about 460,000 distinct CDR3 sequences, 14% being singletons. These data also featured in a second study, about T cells in Graves' hyperthyroidism and ophthalmopathy.

Sequenced here: peripheral blood mononuclear cells (PBMCs), sampled at new diagnosis, from a patient treated with antithyroid drugs. The receptor set was obtained from a woman in her 50s with Graves disease.

The J gene is TRBJ2-1, the V gene TRBV6-9; 10 bases agree with TRBD2. V lost 3 bases and J lost 0; bases outside the gene matches: 5. CDR3 length: 17 amino acids. Looked up from germline, CDR1 is MNHGY and CDR2 is SVAAGI. CDR3 protein: CASSYASGRASYNEQFF. In nucleotides, the CDR3 is TGTGCCAGCAGTTACGCAAGCGGGAGGGCCTCCTACAATGAGCAGTTCTTC.

This clonotype was counted a few times. The J gene is TRBJ2-7, the V gene TRBV7-2; maybe TRBD1 (5 bases). The V and J ends lost 2 bases and 0 bases respectively, with 11 bases between them. The CDR3 is 15 amino acids. Germline CDR1 is SGHTA and CDR2 is FQGNSA. Here the CDR3 reads CASSLIARVSYEQYF. CDR3 bases: TGTGCCAGCAGCTTAATAGCCAGGGTCTCCTACGAGCAGTACTTC.

This clonotype appeared many times. V gene TRBV6-5 combines with J gene TRBJ2-5, with 12 bases fitting TRBD2. With V trimmed by 4 bases and J by 5 bases, 5 bases remained unmatched. Germline CDR1 MNHEY, CDR2 SVGAGI. The CDR3 covers 15 residues. The CDR3 DNA is TGTGCCAGCAGTTCTAGCGGGAGGGGTTGGGAGACCCAGTACTTC. Its translation: CASSSSGRGWETQYF.

This clonotype was recorded at least ten times. V and J are TRBV5-1 and TRBJ2-3; 14 positions match TRBD2. J gave up 2 bases and V 7 bases, and 3 bases lay outside the gene matches. Germline assignment: CDR1 SGHRS and CDR2 YFSETQ. The CDR3 contains 15 residues. DNA for the CDR3: TGCGCCAGCGGGACTAGCGGGAGTCCCACAGATACGCAGTATTTT. Protein: CASGTSGSPTDTQYF.

There are many counts of this clonotype. The chain joins TRBV27 to TRBJ2-2; D gene unclear. Per germline, CDR1 MNHEY and CDR2 SMNVEV (reference sequence). CDR3 length: 15 amino acids. Trimming pared 6 bases from V and 3 bases from J, leaving 14 bases between. The DNA for the CDR3 is TGTGCCAGCAGAAACCTCGCACCAGACACCGGGGAGCTGTTTTTT. Translation gives CASRNLAPDTGELFF.

To note about this clonotype: A much larger clone lies a single base off, so this may be a read error. This sequence joins TRBV18 and TRBJ1-1; TRBD1 agrees at 9 bases. The CDR3 totals 16 residues. The V segment lost 0 bases and the J segment 1 base; nucleotides outside the gene matches: 3. Germline CDR1 and CDR2: KGHSH and LQKENI. CDR3 sequence: CASSPPGQGRNTEAFF. In DNA, the CDR3 is TGTGCCAGCTCACCACCGGGACAGGGTAGGAACACTGAAGCTTTCTTT.

This clonotype has a count of ten or more. This chain connects TRBV30 to TRBJ2-1, with 7 bases matching TRBD2. V lost 2 bases to trimming and J lost 10 bases; unmatched junction nucleotides: 8. The length of the CDR3 is 13 residues. Germline V gene data show CDR1 as GTSNPN and CDR2 as SVGIG (reference sequence). Written as DNA, the CDR3 is TGTGCCTGGAGTCCCCGGGGAGCGGGGGAGCAGTTCTTC. Translation: CAWSPRGAGEQFF.

This clonotype showed up many times. The chain carries TRBV18 and TRBJ1-5; D is undetermined. Trimming pared 5 bases from V and 6 bases from J, leaving 17 bases between. This CDR3 region has 15 residues. Germline CDR1 and CDR2: KGHSH and LQKENI. CDR3 amino acids: CASSSDGPAGQPQHF. CDR3 sequence (DNA): TGTGCCAGCTCATCCGACGGACCCGCGGGTCAGCCCCAGCATTTT.

There are a few counts of this clonotype. This sequence joins TRBV19 and TRBJ1-5; TRBD1 is a possible D gene (6 bases). The CDR3 spans 14 residues. Germline loops: CDR1 LNHDA, CDR2 SQIVND (reference sequence). V was cut by 7 bases and J by 4 bases, with 14 bases left in between. The CDR3 sequence is CASINRGANQPQHF. The CDR3 nucleotides read TGTGCCAGTATCAATAGGGGGGCAAATCAGCCCCAGCATTTT. The variable domain in full, with the rest retrieved from reference TRBV19 and TRBJ1-5, is DGGITQSPKYLFRKEGQNVTLSCEQNLNHDAMYWYRQDPGQGLRLIYYSQIVNDFQKGDIAEGYSVSREKKESFPLTVTSAQKNPTAFYLCASINRGANQPQHFGDGTRLSIL.

There are many counts of this clonotype. The chain joins TRBV2 to TRBJ1-1; D is undetermined. Trimming stripped 7 bases from V and 3 bases from J, with 6 bases between. The germline gives CDR1 SNHLY, CDR2 FYNNEI. This CDR3 has 11 amino acids. Here the CDR3 DNA reads TGTGCCAGCATGCGAGACACTGAAGCTTTCTTT. As protein: CASMRDTEAFF.

The rearrangement uses TRBV29-1 and TRBJ2-7; possible D gene TRBD1, 5 bases. V was pared by 4 bases and J by 0 bases, with 10 bases between. The germline V gene has CDR1 SQVTM and CDR2 ANQGSEA. This CDR3 has 13 residues. In DNA, the CDR3 is TGCAGCGTTGTGACAGTAAGCTCCTACGAGCAGTACTTC. Translating gives CSVVTVSSYEQYF.

This clonotype has at least ten counts. This chain links TRBV24-1 with TRBJ2-1, with 13 bases identical to TRBD2. With V trimmed by 2 bases and J by 5 bases, 8 bases remained unmatched. Germline V lookup: CDR1 KGHDR, CDR2 SFDVKD. The CDR3 is 18 residues long. The CDR3 DNA sequence: TGTGCCACCAGTGATTGGGGGTATGGGACTAGCGGGAACAATGAGCAGTTCTTC. Translating gives CATSDWGYGTSGNNEQFF.

The gene calls are TRBV5-1 and TRBJ1-4, with 8 positions matching TRBD1. The CDR3 consists of 14 residues. V gave up 4 bases and J gave up 6 bases; unmatched junction bases: 5. Germline lookup yields CDR1 SGHRS and CDR2 YFSETQ. The CDR3 sequence: CASSIQGDYEKLFF. In nucleotides, the CDR3 is TGCGCCAGCAGCATACAGGGGGATTATGAAAAACTGTTTTTT.

This clonotype has ten or more counts. The rearrangement uses TRBV28 and TRBJ2-7; D perhaps matches TRBD2 (5 bases). Trimming stripped 5 bases from V and 5 bases from J, with 19 bases between. Germline V gives CDR1 MDHEN, CDR2 SYDVKM. The CDR3 extends over 15 amino acids. The CDR3 DNA reads as TGTGCCAGCAGTATCCGAACTAGGCCTAGGGACGAGCAGTACTTC. It is translated as CASSIRTRPRDEQYF. Variable domain in full (rest from reference TRBV28 and TRBJ2-7): DVKVTQSSRYLVKRTGEKVFLECVQDMDHENMFWYRQDPGLGLRLIYFSYDVKMKEKGDIPEGYSVSREKKERFSLILESASTNQTSMYLCASSIRTRPRDEQYFGPGTRLTVT.

This clonotype came up a few times. The rearrangement uses TRBV7-9 and TRBJ1-1; possibly TRBD1 for D (5 bases). Germline values: CDR1 SEHNR, CDR2 FQNEAQ (reference sequence). Trimming stripped 4 bases from V and 2 bases from J, with 20 bases between. The CDR3 totals 17 residues. CDR3 region: CASSSLREASLNTEAFF. DNA of the CDR3: TGTGCCAGCAGCTCCCTCAGGGAGGCGAGTCTAAACACTGAAGCTTTCTTT.

As to this clonotype: A much larger clone differs by one base, so this may be a read error. The chain joins TRBV5-4 to TRBJ2-5; D is possibly TRBD1 (8 bases). V was trimmed by 0 bases and J by 11 bases, leaving 26 bases between them. The V gene's germline CDR1 is SGHNT and CDR2 YYREEE (reference sequence). This CDR3 is 17 amino acids long. For the CDR3, the DNA is TGTGCCAGCAGCTTGGGGGGGGGACAGGACATATACAATGAGCAGTACTTC. Its translation is CASSLGGGQDIYNEQYF.

This clonotype was seen a few times. The chain has TRBV11-3 and TRBJ2-6; D is unclear. Trimming took 4 bases from V and 0 from J, leaving 19 bases between them. The CDR3 runs to 19 residues. Germline values: CDR1 SGHNT, CDR2 YENEEA. CDR3 loop: CASSSSLRNGLSGANVLTF. The DNA for the CDR3 is TGTGCCAGCAGCTCCTCGTTAAGGAACGGGCTCTCTGGGGCCAACGTCCTGACTTTC.

V gene TRBV10-2 combines with J gene TRBJ1-5; 7 bases fit TRBD1. The germline CDR1 and CDR2 sequences are WSHSY and SAAADI. V dropped 6 bases and J dropped 0; count of bases not matched to a gene: 5. The CDR3 length is 15 residues. CDR3 sequence: CASSGQDVSNQPQHF. DNA for the CDR3: TGCGCCAGCAGCGGACAGGATGTTAGCAATCAGCCCCAGCATTTT.

The V gene is TRBV6-5, the J gene TRBJ1-3; 10 nucleotides align to TRBD1. This CDR3 has 16 residues. V shed 2 bases, J shed 3 bases, and the junction held 4 bases outside the gene matches. The V gene's germline CDR1 is MNHEY and CDR2 SVGAGI. The CDR3 bases are TGTGCCAGCAGTTACGGGACAGGGGAGTTTGGAAACACCATATATTTT. Its translation: CASSYGTGEFGNTIYF.

This clonotype was recorded many times. The DNA of the CDR3 is TGTGCCAGCAGCTTAAGGGACAGAAATAAACTGTTTTTT. Translating it yields CASSLRDRNKLFF. The chain combines TRBV11-2 with TRBJ1-4, with TRBD1 matching 7 bases. From germline, CDR1 is SGHAT and CDR2 FQNNGV. The CDR3 has 13 amino acids. V lost 2 bases and J lost 11; bases outside the gene matches: 5.

V usage is TRBV5-1 and J usage is TRBJ2-1; 9 nucleotides agree with TRBD1. With V trimmed by 2 bases and J by 8 bases, 8 bases remained unmatched. Germline CDR1 reads SGHRS; CDR2 reads YFSETQ. The CDR3 loop spans 15 amino acids. CDR3 sequence: CASSLPGQGRHEQFF. DNA of the CDR3: TGCGCCAGCAGCTTACCGGGACAGGGAAGGCATGAGCAGTTCTTC.

In this sample, this clonotype turned up once. The J gene is TRBJ1-2, the V gene TRBV12-3 or TRBV12-4; D remains unclear. Trimming removed 6 bases from V and 4 bases from J, with 18 bases in between. The CDR3 runs 15 residues. CDR3 protein: CASSPLDNFFYGYTF. The CDR3 region has the DNA TGTGCCAGCAGCCCACTAGACAATTTCTTCTATGGCTACACCTTC.

Many counts were recorded for this clonotype. The chain is built from TRBV6-2 or TRBV6-3 and TRBJ2-1, with TRBD2 identical over 8 bases. The germline gives CDR1 MNHEY, CDR2 SVGEGT. The CDR3 runs 15 residues. With V trimmed by 5 bases and J by 6 bases, 9 bases remained unmatched. CDR3 region: CASSEVAGTSNEQFF. The CDR3 coding sequence is TGTGCCAGCAGTGAAGTAGCCGGGACTAGCAATGAGCAGTTCTTC.

This clonotype was picked up a small number of times. The chain has TRBV28 and TRBJ1-6; no firm D call. Trimming stripped 5 bases from V and 14 bases from J, with 22 bases between. The CDR3 extends over 15 amino acids. Germline lookup yields CDR1 MDHEN and CDR2 SYDVKM. The chain's CDR3 is CASSTPGVGEEALHF. In DNA form, the CDR3 reads TGTGCCAGCAGTACTCCCGGGGTCGGGGAGGAGGCCCTCCACTTT.

Many counts were recorded for this clonotype. The CDR3 is CASANIRTEQFF. The CDR3 coding sequence is TGTGCCAGCGCGAACATTAGGACTGAGCAGTTCTTC. V and J are TRBV7-9 and TRBJ2-1; no firm D call. Germline V gives CDR1 SEHNR, CDR2 FQNEAQ (reference sequence). The CDR3 contains 12 residues. Trimming left V 8 bases short and J 9 bases short, with 14 bases between.

This clonotype was seen ten or more times. The J gene is TRBJ2-1, the V gene TRBV7-2; 8 bases align to TRBD2. This CDR3 comprises 14 residues. With V trimmed by 2 bases and J by 7 bases, 4 bases remained unmatched. CDR1 and CDR2 (germline): SGHTA, FQGNSA. CDR3 bases: TGTGCCAGCAGCTTAAGCGGGAGCTCGAATGAGCAGTTCTTC. This codes for CASSLSGSSNEQFF.

In this sample, this clonotype turned up a few times. The chain recombines TRBV7-8 with TRBJ1-1; D might be TRBD1 (5 bases). The germline gives CDR1 SGHVS, CDR2 FQNEAQ. The CDR3 loop spans 15 amino acids. V gave up 5 bases and J gave up 1 base, with 14 bases separating them. The DNA for the CDR3 is TGTGCCAGCAGCCCCTCGGGGGGAAGGAACACTGAAGCTTTCTTT. Translation gives CASSPSGGRNTEAFF.

The chain employs TRBV18 and TRBJ1-6, with 9 bases identical to TRBD1. Germline V gene data show CDR1 as KGHSH and CDR2 as LQKENI. This CDR3 is 18 amino acids long. With V trimmed by 3 bases and J by 5 bases, 11 bases remained unmatched. DNA for the CDR3: TGTGCCAGCTCACCCCACGGACAGGGGCAAATCGATAATTCACCCCTCCACTTT. Its protein product is CASSPHGQGQIDNSPLHF.

This clonotype occurred a few times. The chain uses TRBV5-1 and TRBJ1-4; 12 bases agree with TRBD1. The CDR3 loop spans 19 amino acids. The V segment lost 4 bases and the J segment 7 bases; nucleotides outside the gene matches: 17. In germline, CDR1 is SGHRS, CDR2 YFSETQ. CDR3 amino acids: CASSNRDRGRSIVGEKLFF. DNA of the CDR3: TGCGCCAGCAGCAACCGGGACAGGGGGCGCAGCATTGTCGGTGAAAAACTGTTTTTT.